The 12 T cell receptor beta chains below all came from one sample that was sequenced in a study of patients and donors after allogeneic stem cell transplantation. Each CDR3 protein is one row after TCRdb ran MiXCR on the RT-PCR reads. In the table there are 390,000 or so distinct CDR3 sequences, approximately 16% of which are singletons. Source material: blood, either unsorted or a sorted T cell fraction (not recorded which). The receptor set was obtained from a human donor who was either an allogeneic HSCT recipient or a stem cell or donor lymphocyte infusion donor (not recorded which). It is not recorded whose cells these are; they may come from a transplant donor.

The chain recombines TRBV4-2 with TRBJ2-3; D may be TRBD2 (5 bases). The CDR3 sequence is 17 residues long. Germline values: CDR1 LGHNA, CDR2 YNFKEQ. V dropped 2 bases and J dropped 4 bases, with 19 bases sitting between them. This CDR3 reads CASSQRLAWGGPDTQYF. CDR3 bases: TGTGCCAGCAGCCAACGGCTAGCTTGGGGTGGCCCAGATACGCAGTATTTT.

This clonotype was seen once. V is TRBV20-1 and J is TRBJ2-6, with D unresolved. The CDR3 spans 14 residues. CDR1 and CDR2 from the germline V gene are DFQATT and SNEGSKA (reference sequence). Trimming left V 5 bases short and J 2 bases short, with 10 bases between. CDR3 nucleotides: TGCAGTGCTGAGAAGAGTACTGGGGCCAACGTCCTGACTTTC. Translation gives CSAEKSTGANVLTF.

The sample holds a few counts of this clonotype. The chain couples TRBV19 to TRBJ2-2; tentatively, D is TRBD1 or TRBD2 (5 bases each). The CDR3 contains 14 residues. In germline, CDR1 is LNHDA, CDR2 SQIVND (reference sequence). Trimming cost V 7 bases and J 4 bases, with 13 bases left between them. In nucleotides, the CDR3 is TGTGCCAGTACAATAGGGACGACCACCGGGGAGCTGTTTTTT. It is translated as CASTIGTTTGELFF. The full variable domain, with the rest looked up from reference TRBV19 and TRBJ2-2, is DGGITQSPKYLFRKEGQNVTLSCEQNLNHDAMYWYRQDPGQGLRLIYYSQIVNDFQKGDIAEGYSVSREKKESFPLTVTSAQKNPTAFYLCASTIGTTTGELFFGEGSRLTVL.

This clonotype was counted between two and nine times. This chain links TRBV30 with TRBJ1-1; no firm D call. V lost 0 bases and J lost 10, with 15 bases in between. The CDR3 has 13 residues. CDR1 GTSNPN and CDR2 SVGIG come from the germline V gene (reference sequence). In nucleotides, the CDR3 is TGTGCCTGGAGTGTAGGTCCCCTAGCACCAGCTTTCTTT. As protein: CAWSVGPLAPAFF.

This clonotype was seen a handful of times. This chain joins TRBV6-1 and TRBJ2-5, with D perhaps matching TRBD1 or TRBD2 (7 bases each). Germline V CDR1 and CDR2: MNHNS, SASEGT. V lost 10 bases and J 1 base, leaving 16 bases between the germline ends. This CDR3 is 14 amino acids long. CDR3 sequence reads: CATRPRGGQETQYF. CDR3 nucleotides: TGTGCCACCCGTCCCAGGGGGGGCCAAGAGACCCAGTACTTC.

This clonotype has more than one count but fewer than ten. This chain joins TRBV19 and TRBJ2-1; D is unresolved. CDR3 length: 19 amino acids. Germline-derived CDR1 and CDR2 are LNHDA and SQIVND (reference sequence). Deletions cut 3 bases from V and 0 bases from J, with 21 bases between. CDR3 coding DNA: TGTGCCAGTAGTATGGGGTACTGGGTCGATCCTATCTCCTACAATGAGCAGTTCTTC. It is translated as CASSMGYWVDPISYNEQFF.

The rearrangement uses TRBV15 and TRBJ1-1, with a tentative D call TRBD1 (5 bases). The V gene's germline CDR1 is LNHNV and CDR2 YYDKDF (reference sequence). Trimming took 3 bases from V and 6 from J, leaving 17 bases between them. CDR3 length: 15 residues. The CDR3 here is CATSSHGSRGSEAFF. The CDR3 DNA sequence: TGTGCCACCAGCAGTCATGGGAGTAGGGGTTCTGAAGCTTTCTTT. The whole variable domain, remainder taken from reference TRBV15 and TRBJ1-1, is DAMVIQNPRYQVTQFGKPVTLSCSQTLNHNVMYWYQQKSSQAPKLLFHYYDKDFNNEADTPDNFQSRRPNTSFCFLDIRSPGLGDTAMYLCATSSHGSRGSEAFFGQGTRLTVV.

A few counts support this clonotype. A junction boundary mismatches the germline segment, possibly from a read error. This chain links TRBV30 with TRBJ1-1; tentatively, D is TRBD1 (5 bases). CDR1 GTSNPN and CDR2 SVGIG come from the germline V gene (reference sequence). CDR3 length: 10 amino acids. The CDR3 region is CACGRGEGFF. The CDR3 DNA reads TGTGCCTGTGGCCGGGGGGAAGGTTTCTTT.

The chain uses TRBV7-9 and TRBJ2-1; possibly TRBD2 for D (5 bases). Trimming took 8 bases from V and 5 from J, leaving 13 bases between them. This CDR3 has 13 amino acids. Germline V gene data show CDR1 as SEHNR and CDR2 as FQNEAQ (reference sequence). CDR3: CASWVAGNNEQFF. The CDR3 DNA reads TGTGCCAGCTGGGTGGCGGGTAACAATGAGCAGTTCTTC. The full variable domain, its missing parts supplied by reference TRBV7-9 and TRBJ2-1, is DTGVSQNPRHKITKRGQNVTFRCDPISEHNRLYWYRQTLGQGPEFLTYFQNEAQLEKSRLLSDRFSAERPKGSFSTLEIQRTEQGDSAMYLCASWVAGNNEQFFGPGTRLTVL.

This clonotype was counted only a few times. The CDR3 DNA reads TGCGCCAGCAGCCAAGATGGGCTAGCGGAACTCTACGAGCAGTACTTC. This sequence encodes CASSQDGLAELYEQYF. The V and J genes are TRBV4-1 and TRBJ2-7, with 7 positions matching TRBD2. The V gene's germline CDR1 is MGHRA and CDR2 YSYEKL. V shed 0 bases, J shed 3 bases, and the junction held 8 bases outside the gene matches. The CDR3 sequence is 16 residues long.

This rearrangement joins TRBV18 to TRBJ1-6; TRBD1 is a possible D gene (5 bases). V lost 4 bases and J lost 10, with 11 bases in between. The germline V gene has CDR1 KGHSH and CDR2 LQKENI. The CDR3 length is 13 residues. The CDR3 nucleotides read TGTGCCAGCTCACGGGGGGTTCGGTCACCCCTCCACTTT. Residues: CASSRGVRSPLHF.

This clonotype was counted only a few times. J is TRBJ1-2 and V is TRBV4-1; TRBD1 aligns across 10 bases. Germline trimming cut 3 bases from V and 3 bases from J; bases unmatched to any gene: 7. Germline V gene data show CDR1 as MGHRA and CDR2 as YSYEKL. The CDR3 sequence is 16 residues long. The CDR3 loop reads CASSQKDRGVDYGYTF. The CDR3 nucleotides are TGCGCCAGCAGCCAGAAGGACAGGGGGGTGGACTATGGCTACACCTTC.